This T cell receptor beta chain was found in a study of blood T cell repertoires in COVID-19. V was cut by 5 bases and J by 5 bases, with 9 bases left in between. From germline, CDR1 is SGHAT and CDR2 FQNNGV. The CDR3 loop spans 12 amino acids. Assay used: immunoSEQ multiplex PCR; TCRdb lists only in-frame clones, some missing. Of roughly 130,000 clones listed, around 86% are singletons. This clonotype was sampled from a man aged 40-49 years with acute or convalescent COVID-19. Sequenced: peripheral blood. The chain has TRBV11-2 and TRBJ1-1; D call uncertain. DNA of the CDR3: TGTGCCAGCAGCCGGACTTCGACTGAAGCTTTCTTT. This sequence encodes CASSRTSTEAFF.